A selection of T cell receptor beta chains follows, all from one sample in a study of response to subunit inactivated influenza vaccine. A single record per CDR3 protein comes from TCRdb applying MiXCR to the RT-PCR reads. The sample yields fewer than 250,000 distinct CDR3 sequences, roughly 14% seen once. The source material was CD8+ T cells sorted from PBMCs, sampled 5 to 6 days after vaccination. The receptors were gathered from a man aged 50-60 years who received an inactivated influenza vaccine. Each CDR3 is given with its conserved first and last residue. The order of the fields is D gene, clone size, J gene, V gene, CDR3 DNA, CDR3 protein. The D gene is left open where the match is weak. The size of a clone is reported for some rows only, either as once, few or many, or as a class for expanded clones.

NA	NA	TRBJ2-7	TRBV12-3/TRBV12-4	TGTGCCAGCAGTAGTAATACCTACGAGCAGTACTTC	CASSSNTYEQYF
TRBD2	NA	TRBJ2-5	TRBV6-5	TGTGCCAGCAGTTCCTCCGCGGGGGGGGCACAGTACTTC	CASSSSAGGAQYF
TRBD2	NA	TRBJ2-5	TRBV12-3/TRBV12-4	TGTGCCAGCAGTTCTCTAGCGGACCCCCAAGAGACCCAGTACTTC	CASSSLADPQETQYF
NA	few	TRBJ2-7	TRBV2	TGTGCCAGCATGGTTGACAGCTCCTACGAGCAGTACTTC	CASMVDSSYEQYF
TRBD2	few	TRBJ2-1	TRBV4-3	TGCGCCAGCAGCCTCACTTCTAGCGGGGGGGCCCTCAATGAGCAGTTCTTC	CASSLTSSGGALNEQFF
NA	NA	TRBJ2-5	TRBV28	TGTGCCAGCAGTTTTCAACTAGAAACCCAAGAGACCCAGTACTTC	CASSFQLETQETQYF
TRBD1	NA	TRBJ2-1	TRBV12-3/TRBV12-4	TGTGCCAGCAGATTGGGACAGCTACAGGGGCAGTTCTTC	CASRLGQLQGQFF
TRBD2	NA	TRBJ2-3	TRBV6-5	TGTGCCAGCAGTTACTCGATGGCTAGCGGGAGTCTCACAGATACGCAGTATTTT	CASSYSMASGSLTDTQYF
NA	NA	TRBJ2-7	TRBV7-8	TGTGCCAGCAGCCAAGACCTGACCGAAACCTACGAGCAGTACTTC	CASSQDLTETYEQYF
TRBD1	many	TRBJ1-5	TRBV12-3/TRBV12-4	TGTGCCAGCAGTTGGGACAGGAGCAATCAGCCCCAGCATTTT	CASSWDRSNQPQHF
NA	NA	TRBJ2-1	TRBV15	TGTGCCACCAGCAGGACTAGGGAGTACAATGAGCAGTTCTTC	CATSRTREYNEQFF
NA	NA	TRBJ1-6	TRBV4-2	TGTGCCAGCAGCCAAGGGTACTACGGGAGCTCCTATAATTCACCCCTCCACTTT	CASSQGYYGSSYNSPLHF
NA	few	TRBJ2-7	TRBV19	TGTGCCAGTAGTATGCGGGGTACCTCCTACGAGCAGTACTTC	CASSMRGTSYEQYF
NA	few	TRBJ2-3	TRBV4-3	TGCGCCAGCAGCCAAGAAGACTGGGATACGCAGTATTTT	CASSQEDWDTQYF
TRBD2	few	TRBJ2-7	TRBV28	TGTGCCAGCAGTTTAGCGGGACTAGGCACCTACGAGCAGTACTTC	CASSLAGLGTYEQYF
NA	NA	TRBJ1-5	TRBV6-1	TGTGCCAGCTCCCGACGGGAGAGGCAGCCCCAGCATTTT	CASSRRERQPQHF
TRBD1	NA	TRBJ2-5	TRBV7-9	TGTGCCAGCAGCTTCAGGGGGCAGGAAGAGACCCAGTACTTC	CASSFRGQEETQYF
NA	NA	TRBJ2-2	TRBV4-1	TGCGCCAGCAGCCAAGAAGGGTTATCCTCGAACACCGGGGAGCTGTTTTTT	CASSQEGLSSNTGELFF
NA	many	TRBJ2-7	TRBV5-1	TGCGCCAGCAGCTTGGGCAGGAACTCCTACGAGCAGTACTTC	CASSLGRNSYEQYF
NA	NA	TRBJ1-1	TRBV2	TGTGCCAGCAATAGGGGGGCGAGGGGCACTGAAGCTTTCTTT	CASNRGARGTEAFF
NA	few	TRBJ1-2	TRBV20-1	TGCAGTGCTAGAGATTTGGGCATTAACTATGGCTACACCTTC	CSARDLGINYGYTF
NA	few	TRBJ2-7	TRBV4-2	TGTGCCAGCAGCCAAGCTAGAACAGCCGCTCTAGCGTCCGAGCAGTACTTC	CASSQARTAALASEQYF
TRBD1	NA	TRBJ1-4	TRBV10-2	TGCGCCAGCAGTGAGGACAGGGGTGGTGAAAAACTGTTTTTT	CASSEDRGGEKLFF
NA	NA	TRBJ2-2	TRBV27	TGTGCCAGCAGCCCAAGGGTGGTTCCCGGGGAGCTGTTTTTT	CASSPRVVPGELFF
TRBD2	NA	TRBJ2-7	TRBV3-1	TGTGCCAGCAGCCAAGGCCTAGCGGGGCCCTTCTACGAGCAGTACTTC	CASSQGLAGPFYEQYF
NA	few	TRBJ2-7	TRBV29-1	TGCAGCGTTGATAGTTCTGGGGACTACGAGCAGTACTTC	CSVDSSGDYEQYF
TRBD1	few	TRBJ1-1	TRBV5-1	TGCGCCAGCAGCTCTAGGACAGGGAGGACTGAAGCTTTCTTT	CASSSRTGRTEAFF
NA	few	TRBJ2-7	TRBV19	TGTGCCAGTAGTATAGGGACATCCTACGAGCAGTACTTC	CASSIGTSYEQYF
TRBD2	NA	TRBJ2-7	TRBV6-1	TGTGCCAGCAGACGAAGAGCGGGACCTTATTACGAGCAGTACTTC	CASRRRAGPYYEQYF
TRBD2	few	TRBJ2-7	TRBV11-2	TGTGCCAGCAAACTAGCGGGAGATTACGAGCAGTACTTC	CASKLAGDYEQYF
NA	NA	TRBJ2-3	TRBV5-1	TGCGCCAGCAGCTTGGTGGACAGTGTCACAGATACGCAGTATTTT	CASSLVDSVTDTQYF
TRBD1	many	TRBJ2-7	TRBV4-3	TGCGCCAGCAAGAGAAATCGGGAACAGGGGGCGGCGGAGCAGTACTTC	CASKRNREQGAAEQYF
NA	few	TRBJ2-7	TRBV2	TGTGCCAGCAATGGGTTTGGCGAGCAGTACTTC	CASNGFGEQYF
NA	NA	TRBJ2-1	TRBV19	TGTGCCAGTAGTATGGCGGACATCTCCTACAATGAGCAGTTCTTC	CASSMADISYNEQFF
NA	few	TRBJ2-7	TRBV3-1	TGTGCCAGCAGCCCGAGTGGCCTCTCTTACGAGCAGTACTTC	CASSPSGLSYEQYF
NA	few	TRBJ1-1	TRBV28	TGTGCCAGCAGTTTGGACTCCGCCAACACTGAAGCTTTCTTT	CASSLDSANTEAFF
NA	NA	TRBJ2-7	TRBV4-3	TGCGCCAGCAGCCAAACGTCGGACAGCTCCTACGAGCAGTACTTC	CASSQTSDSSYEQYF
TRBD2	NA	TRBJ2-5	TRBV10-2	TGCGCCAGCAGTCCTAGCGGGGGCCGGTTAGAGACCCAGTACTTC	CASSPSGGRLETQYF
TRBD1	few	TRBJ1-5	TRBV5-5	TGTGCCAGCAGCCTTAGAGTACAGGGGAGAACTCAACAGCCCCAGCATTTT	CASSLRVQGRTQQPQHF
NA	few	TRBJ1-2	TRBV4-3	TGCGCCAGCAGCCATGCCGGGACGGACAACTATGGCTACACCTTC	CASSHAGTDNYGYTF
NA	NA	TRBJ2-7	TRBV2	TGTGCCAGCAGTGAGAACTCGGCCTACGAGCAGTACTTC	CASSENSAYEQYF
NA	NA	TRBJ1-2	TRBV10-3	TGTGCCATCAGTGAAACCGGGGCCGACACGTATGGCTACACCTTC	CAISETGADTYGYTF
NA	many	TRBJ2-5	TRBV2	TGTGCCAGCAGTGAGTTTTCCCAAGAGACCCAGTACTTC	CASSEFSQETQYF
NA	few	TRBJ2-6	TRBV10-3	TGTGCCATCAGTGCTGACGACTCTGGGGCCAACGTCCTGACTTTC	CAISADDSGANVLTF
TRBD2	few	TRBJ2-3	TRBV12-3/TRBV12-4	TGTGCCAGCAGCTTTAACAAACCGACTAGCGGGAGTAGCACAGATACGCAGTATTTT	CASSFNKPTSGSSTDTQYF
NA	few	TRBJ2-7	TRBV11-2	TGTGCCAGCAGCCCGAACTCGCAGGGCGAGGGAATCGAGCAGTACTTC	CASSPNSQGEGIEQYF
NA	NA	TRBJ1-5	TRBV5-6	TGTGCCAGCAGCTTGGGGTCGGGAACGGACCAGCCCCAGCATTTT	CASSLGSGTDQPQHF
NA	NA	TRBJ2-2	TRBV4-1	TGCGCCAGCAGCCAAGTTGTCTCTCCCGGGGAGCTGTTTTTT	CASSQVVSPGELFF
NA	few	TRBJ1-2	TRBV28	TGTGCCAGCAGTTTCGCCAGGTACTATGGCTACACCTTC	CASSFARYYGYTF
NA	NA	TRBJ2-7	TRBV12-3/TRBV12-4	TGTGCCAGTAGCCAGGGATTCGAGCAGTACTTC	CASSQGFEQYF
NA	NA	TRBJ2-7	TRBV7-9	TGTGCCAGCAGTTCGGCAGGGGTTCTCCCCTACGAGCAGTACTTC	CASSSAGVLPYEQYF
NA	few	TRBJ2-7	TRBV7-8	TGTGCCAGCAGCTTGTGGACAACCCCCTACGAGCAGTACTTC	CASSLWTTPYEQYF
NA	few	TRBJ2-5	TRBV12-3/TRBV12-4	TGTGCCAGCACGGGCCGTGGGACCCAGTACTTC	CASTGRGTQYF